The 3 T cell receptor beta chains below all came from one sample that was sequenced in a study of T cell changes during pregnancy in multiple sclerosis. Here immunoSEQ multiplex PCR was the method, and the copy in TCRdb shows in-frame clones only, minus some. The sample holds some 11,000 clones, around 86% seen once. The source was CD8+ T cells from peripheral blood mononuclear cells, collected in the second trimester of pregnancy. Receptors were obtained from a female donor in good health, enrolled as a control in a pregnancy study.

The chain uses TRBV5-1 and TRBJ2-1; TRBD1 matches at 7 bases. Germline loops: CDR1 SGHRS, CDR2 YFSETQ. V was clipped by 3 bases and J by 7 bases; unmatched bases: 4. This CDR3 spans 13 amino acids. Here the CDR3 reads CASSSGTANEQFF. The CDR3 nucleotides are TGCGCCAGCAGCTCCGGGACAGCTAATGAGCAGTTCTTC.

The chain carries TRBV29-1 and TRBJ2-5; TRBD1 agrees at 7 bases. J gave up 5 bases and V 6 bases, and 6 bases lay outside the gene matches. Germline CDR1 reads SQVTM; CDR2 reads ANQGSEA. The CDR3 loop spans 12 amino acids. The CDR3 DNA reads TGCAGCGTCCTAGACAGGGACGAGACCCAGTACTTC. Translated: CSVLDRDETQYF.

V usage is TRBV27 and J usage is TRBJ2-7; 7 nucleotides align to TRBD1. The V and J ends lost 7 bases and 0 bases, in that order; junction bases with no gene match: 6. The CDR3 is made up of 14 amino acids. CDR1 and CDR2 (germline): MNHEY, SMNVEV (reference sequence). CDR3 sequence reads: CASTSPGGSYEQYF. The CDR3 DNA reads TGTGCCAGCACCTCTCCAGGGGGCTCCTACGAGCAGTACTTC.